This T cell receptor beta chain was recorded in a study of blood T cells in healthy people across ages. Findings and limits, study-wide: When set beside aged donors, long-lived donors presented more naive CD4+ cells and higher diversity.

Next came a second PCR, run for roughly 6 to 11 cycles, which used a sample-barcoded 5' primer along with a J-beta primer mix. TCRdb called the 5' RACE reads again in MiXCR, with one record for every CDR3 protein. The top ten hold about 23% of the sample, which has around 1,900,000 distinct CDR3 sequences, roughly two fifths seen once. A word on this clonotype: Its antigen is currently unknown.

The receptor's source is a human donor in good health. Specimen: blood.

The CDR3 loop is CASSARPTGTMNTGELFF. In nucleotides, the CDR3 is TGCGCCAGCAGCGCCCGACCCACCGGGACAATGAACACCGGGGAGCTGTTTTTT. The chain recombines TRBV4-3 with TRBJ2-2, with a tentative D call TRBD1 (6 bases). Per germline, CDR1 LGHNA and CDR2 YSLEER. V was shortened by 5 bases and J by 1 base, with 20 bases between the two germline ends. This CDR3 comprises 18 residues.